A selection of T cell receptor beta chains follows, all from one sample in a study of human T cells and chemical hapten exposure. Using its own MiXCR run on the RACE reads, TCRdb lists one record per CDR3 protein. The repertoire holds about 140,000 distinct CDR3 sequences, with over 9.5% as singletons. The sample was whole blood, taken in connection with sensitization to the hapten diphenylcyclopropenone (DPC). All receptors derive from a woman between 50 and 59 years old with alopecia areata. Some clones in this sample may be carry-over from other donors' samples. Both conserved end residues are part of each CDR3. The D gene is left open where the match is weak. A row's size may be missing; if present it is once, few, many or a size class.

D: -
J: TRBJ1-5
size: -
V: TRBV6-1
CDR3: CASSPDGHSNQPQHF
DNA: TGTGCCAGCAGCCCGGACGGCCATAGCAATCAGCCCCAGCATTTT

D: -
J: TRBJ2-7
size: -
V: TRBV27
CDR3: CASSSSGLLPYEQYF
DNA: TGTGCCAGCAGTTCGTCAGGCCTACTACCCTACGAGCAGTACTTC

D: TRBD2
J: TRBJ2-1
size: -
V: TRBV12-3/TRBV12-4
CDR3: CASSLLAGSYNEQFF
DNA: TGTGCCAGCAGTTTACTAGCGGGGTCCTACAATGAGCAGTTCTTC

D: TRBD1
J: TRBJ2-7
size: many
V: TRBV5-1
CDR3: CASSFFGGTGTYEQYF
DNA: TGCGCCAGCAGCTTTTTCGGCGGGACAGGGACCTACGAGCAGTACTTC

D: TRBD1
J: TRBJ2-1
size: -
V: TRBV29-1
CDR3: CSAGQGAPEQFF
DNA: TGCAGCGCTGGACAGGGGGCTCCTGAGCAGTTCTTC

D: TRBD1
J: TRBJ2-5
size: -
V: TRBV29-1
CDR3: CSVEFGTGGETQYF
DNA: TGCAGCGTTGAATTCGGGACAGGCGGAGAGACCCAGTACTTC

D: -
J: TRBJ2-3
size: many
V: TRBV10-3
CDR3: CAISEIRGPTDTQYF
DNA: TGTGCCATCAGTGAGATCAGAGGCCCTACAGATACGCAGTATTTT

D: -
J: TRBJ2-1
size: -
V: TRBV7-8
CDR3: CASSLALERNEQFF
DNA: TGTGCCAGCAGCTTAGCGCTAGAAAGGAATGAGCAGTTCTTC

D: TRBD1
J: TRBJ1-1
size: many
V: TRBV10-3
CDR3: CAIRDAGTANTEAFF
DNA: TGTGCCATCAGGGATGCCGGGACAGCGAACACTGAAGCTTTCTTT

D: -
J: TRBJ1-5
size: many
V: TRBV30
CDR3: CAWSVGEQPQHF
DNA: TGTGCCTGGAGTGTAGGGGAGCAGCCCCAGCATTTT

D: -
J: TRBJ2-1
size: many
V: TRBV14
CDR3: CASSHGSRSYNEQFF
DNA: TGTGCCAGCAGCCATGGATCCCGCTCCTACAATGAGCAGTTCTTC

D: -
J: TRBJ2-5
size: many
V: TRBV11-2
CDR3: CASSLGPGGETQYF
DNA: TGTGCCAGCAGCCTCGGACCCGGAGGGGAGACCCAGTACTTC

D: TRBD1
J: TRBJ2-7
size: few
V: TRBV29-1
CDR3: CSVLGQGAGEQYF
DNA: TGCAGCGTGCTTGGACAGGGGGCGGGCGAGCAGTACTTC

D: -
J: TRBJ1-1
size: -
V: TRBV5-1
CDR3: CASSPDIPIGTEAFF
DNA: TGCGCCAGCAGCCCGGACATACCCATTGGCACTGAAGCTTTCTTT

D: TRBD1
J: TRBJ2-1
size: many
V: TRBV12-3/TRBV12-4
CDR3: CASTGTGVYNEQFF
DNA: TGTGCCAGCACCGGGACAGGGGTCTACAATGAGCAGTTCTTC

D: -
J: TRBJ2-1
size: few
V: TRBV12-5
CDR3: CASGLPQGLNEQFF
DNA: TGTGCTAGTGGTTTGCCCCAGGGGTTGAATGAGCAGTTCTTC

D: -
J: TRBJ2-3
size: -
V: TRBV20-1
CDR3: CSARDEGRSTDTQYF
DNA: TGCAGTGCTAGAGATGAGGGCAGGAGCACAGATACGCAGTATTTT

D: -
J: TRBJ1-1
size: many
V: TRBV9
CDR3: CASTGRPTMNTEAFF
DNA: TGTGCCAGCACCGGGAGGCCGACCATGAACACTGAAGCTTTCTTT